This TCR beta chain derives from a study of OX40 agonist ivuxolimab in advanced cancers. About the research overall: Ivuxolimab doses were 0.01, 0.1, 0.3, 1.5, 3 or 10 mg/kg every 2 weeks. Broader study findings: In the 0.1-3.0 mg/kg groups, partial responders showed among the lowest expansion. Some patients who did not respond also had low normalized T-cell clonal expansion. The average count of expanded clones was higher among CD8+ T cells than among CD4+.

This table comes from immunoSEQ multiplex PCR, and its TCRdb copy is limited to in-frame clones, with some not included. The data hold roughly 77,000 clones, with just under 95% observed a single time. Points on this clone: Its target is unknown.

Germline V gene sequence: CDR1 SEHNR, CDR2 FQNEAQ (reference sequence). V was pared by 2 bases and J by 2 bases, with 18 bases between. The CDR3 extends over 17 amino acids. The chain has TRBV7-9 and TRBJ1-1, with D possibly matching TRBD1 (5 bases). The receptor comes from an adult with an advanced solid tumor such as melanoma, head and neck, liver or kidney cancer. The specimen comprised CD4+ or CD8+ T cells sorted from blood, sampled in a trial of the OX40 agonist ivuxolimab. The DNA of the CDR3 is TGTGCCAGCAGCTTACTAGGTACGGGACGCCGAAACACTGAAGCTTTCTTT. This translates into CASSLLGTGRRNTEAFF.